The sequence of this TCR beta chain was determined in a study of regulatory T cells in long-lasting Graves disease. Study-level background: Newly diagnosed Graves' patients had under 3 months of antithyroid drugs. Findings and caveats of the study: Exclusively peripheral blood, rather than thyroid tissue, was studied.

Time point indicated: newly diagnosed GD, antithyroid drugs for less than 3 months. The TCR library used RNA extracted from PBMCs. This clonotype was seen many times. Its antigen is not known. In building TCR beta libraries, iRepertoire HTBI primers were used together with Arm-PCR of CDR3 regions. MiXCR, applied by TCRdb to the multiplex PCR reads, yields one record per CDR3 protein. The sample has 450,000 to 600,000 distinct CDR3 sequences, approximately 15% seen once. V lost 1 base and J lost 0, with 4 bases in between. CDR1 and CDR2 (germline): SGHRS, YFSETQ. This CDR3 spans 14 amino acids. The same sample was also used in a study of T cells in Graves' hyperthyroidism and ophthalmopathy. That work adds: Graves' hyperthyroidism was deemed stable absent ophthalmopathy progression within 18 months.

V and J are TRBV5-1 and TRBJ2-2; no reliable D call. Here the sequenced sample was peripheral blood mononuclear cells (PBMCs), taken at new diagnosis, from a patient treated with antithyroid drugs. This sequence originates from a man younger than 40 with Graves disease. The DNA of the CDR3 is TGCGCCAGCAGCTTGACTACGAACACCGGGGAGCTGTTTTTT. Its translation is CASSLTTNTGELFF.